What follows is one TCR beta chain and its context. Antigen unknown. Trimming removed 6 bases from V and 5 bases from J; junction bases left unmatched: 9. CDR3 length: 16 amino acids. Germline assignment: CDR1 PRHDT and CDR2 FYEKMQ (reference sequence). This entry is derived from a study of T-cell reconstitution after alpha-beta-depleted transplantation in children. Regarding the study as a whole: After one year, T-cell counts and TCRbeta diversity mostly came from new T cells.

Unique molecular identifiers were used to barcode this TCRbeta library. TCRdb itself ran the PCR reads through MiXCR, one entry per CDR3 protein. The profile shows about 980,000 distinct CDR3 sequences, roughly 31% of them singletons. The clonotype was recovered from a boy younger than two who had a stem cell transplant for SCID, so the T cells may come from the graft donor. The material was PBMCs, mostly from graft donor cells, obtained 360 days after TCRalphabeta/CD19-depleted stem cell transplant. The chain employs TRBV13 and TRBJ2-1; 11 bases line up with TRBD2. This CDR3 is CASRSPLLAGDNEQFF. Here the CDR3 DNA reads TGTGCCAGCAGGAGCCCCCTACTAGCGGGGGACAATGAGCAGTTCTTC.